What follows describes a single T cell receptor beta chain. Which antigen it targets is not known. No base quality values were provided; no much bigger clone lies one nucleotide off. From a lookup of the germline V gene (reference sequence), CDR1 and CDR2 are MNHNY and SVGAGI. For this chain, trimming is 6 bases at the V end and 3 bases at the J end, and the number of junction bases without a gene match is 7. The CDR3 runs 15 amino acids, cysteine and phenylalanine included. Just CDR3 DNA is preserved here, 45 bases in frame from base 1. The sample originates from a study of cytomegalovirus exposure and HLA in healthy donors (dated by TCRdb to about 2017). With regard to the full study: According to an earlier analysis of a few hundred of the donors, about 190 million T cells yielded 90 million to 140 million unique TCR beta sequences and approximately 280 Gb of sequence data. An early release covering over 500 HLA-typed donors comprised approximately 300 gigabases of sequencing data and roughly 86 million unique TCR sequences. Of the 398 genotyped donors, less than 90% were placed in the genetic ancestry cluster associated with self-reported Caucasian donors. The aim of the study was to test whether cataloging public T cell receptors could identify signatures of past pathogen exposure. The study used immunosequencing to profile the T cell repertoires of some 600 subjects and linked those repertoires to cytomegalovirus serostatus. Besides the first cohort of under 700 subjects, a separate validation cohort made up of 120 different subjects was used. To predict cytomegalovirus infection status, the study brought together high-throughput TCR immunosequencing, statistical association of individual TCRs with disease status, and machine learning. A later analysis re-analyzed previously published TCR beta repertoires from 600 to 850 donors and added high-resolution HLA genotyping to study TCR occurrence patterns. In the later analysis, no new phenotypic data were used to find candidate immune exposures; instead, reliance was placed on TCR beta sequences and their occurrence across donors. In an earlier analysis of about 590 of the donors, high-throughput TCR beta sequencing was used to judge whether each TCR beta V gene segment behaved as functional or pseudogenic. Donor age, sex, ethnicity and CMV serostatus were compiled alongside the repertoire data. A later genetic analysis used genome-wide SNP genotypes for about three fifths of the 666 donors, treating that subset as a discovery cohort. Every repertoire in the discovery cohort had been generated on one and the same sequencing platform. HLA typing covered class I and class II loci at four-digit resolution. The number of typed donors differed by locus: roughly 620-640 for A, B, C, DRB1 and DQB1; some 500 for DQA1; approximately 600 for DPA1; and about 470 for DPB1. A handful of DR-DQ haplotypes were handled as single units for association and clustering because linkage in the cohort was strong. On average, roughly 240,000 unique TCR beta nucleotide sequences were sequenced per donor among 350 to 400 genotyped donors of the cohort, with about 17% of those sequences being non-productive. The study at large found these results: The presence/absence analyses assumed that sequencing depth was roughly uniform across donors, and that assumption may not be true. Because counts were too low, 15 to 20 rarely observed V segments, including chromosome 9 orphons, were excluded from the earlier analysis of around 590 of the donors. A later genetic analysis reported fewer N-insertions in productive TCRs among donors in an Asian-associated ancestry cluster than the roughly 640-donor mean. For the cohort, immune exposure information was limited to CMV serostatus. In both the original and validation cohorts, the classifier was reported to diagnose cytomegalovirus status with high specificity and sensitivity. It was suggested by the authors that the approach could potentially be generalized to other disease states and immunological phenotypes. Because some donors lacked HLA typing at each locus, the association tests relied only on the typed subset. Linkage disequilibrium might explain the correlated functional status among segregating V segments, but an unknown experimental factor could not be ruled out. In the study, around 150 TCR beta chains were listed as associated with cytomegalovirus. While some public TCRs were present in many individuals, most TCR sequences turned up only very rarely across donors. A further reported finding was that TCR beta sequences accurately predicted the HLA-A and HLA-B alleles for most subjects in the first cohort. An association between a missense DCLRE1C variant and V-gene and J-gene trimming of TCR beta chains was found in a later genetic analysis and replicated in an independent cohort. Broadly in line with IMGT annotations, most TCR beta V segments showed up in productive rearrangements about 87% or about 30% of the time in an earlier analysis of 450 to 750 of the donors. In vitro tests confirmed that a few of the cytomegalovirus-associated TCR beta chains recognize cytomegalovirus antigens. When HLA alleles, especially DR and DQ, strongly co-occurred, TCR associations were difficult to assign to individual alleles. In a later analysis, TCR association rates were found to vary across HLA loci, with the most associated TCRs seen for DRB1 alleles and the fewest for HLA-C alleles. Only TCR beta chains were sequenced in this cohort, and the absence of alpha or paired-chain data limited detectable features. In a later analysis, about 17,000 TCR beta sequences were associated with specific HLA alleles at a false discovery rate of 0.05. According to a later analysis, parvovirus B19, influenza, CMV and Epstein-Barr virus appeared linked to several top co-occurrence clusters. In a later analysis, most CMV-associated TCR beta chains were found to appear HLA-restricted, with HLA associations seemingly driven largely by CMV exposure. Some IMGT-functional V segments, including TRBV6-2 and TRBV6-3, could not be distinguished by the 87-base-pair reads and were therefore excluded. Compared with equally common non-associated chains, HLA-associated TCR beta chains in a later analysis were more clonally expanded and had lower generation probabilities. A cluster of highly shared sequence variants was judged likely to represent a technical artifact of the sequencing pipeline.

The library came from the immunoSEQ multiplex PCR assay. For the multiplex PCR, a mixture combining 60 forward primers for TCR Vbeta segments and 13 reverse primers for TCR Jbeta segments was used. Amplification of the CDR3 region of rearranged TCR beta genes was performed with a multiplex PCR assay on genomic DNA. The Illumina HiSeq System was used to sequence the amplified TCR beta libraries as 87-base-pair reads. Processing in the source paper ran as follows. A later analysis tallied 75 million to 95 million unique TCR beta chains across the 600 to 700 repertoires, and some 12 million of those chains were shared by two or more donors. Raw reads were error-corrected and collapsed into unique sequences with a nearest-neighbor algorithm that merged closely related sequences to remove PCR and sequencing errors. Alignment of CDR3 sequences to IMGT reference sequences was used to assign V, D and J gene segments. For a sequence to be retained, a match of at least six nucleotides was required to both a V gene segment and a J gene segment. A rearrangement was called productive if the CDR3 had no stop codons and remained in frame with V and J, and every other rearrangement was called non-productive. CDR3 was defined according to IMGT convention as the region running from the second conserved V-encoded cysteine to the conserved J-encoded phenylalanine. In an earlier analysis of more than 550 of the donors, sequences lacking an unambiguous match to a single V gene segment were excluded. An earlier analysis of a few hundred of the donors called V segments functional above 56.7% productive rearrangements and segregating when the between-donor standard deviation exceeded 5%. A statistical classification framework was built to diagnose cytomegalovirus status from the catalog of TCR beta chain sequences. V and J gene assignment, in a later analysis, came from comparing TCR nucleotide sequences with IMGT/GENE-DB human TR gene sequences. In a later analysis, CDR3 sequences and most-parsimonious VDJ recombination scenarios were assigned using the TCRdist pipeline. In a later analysis, each TCR beta chain was defined by its CDR3 amino acid sequence together with its V-gene family, and reads lacking a unique V-gene family were excluded. To address suspected cross-contamination and a sequencing artifact, a later analysis removed around 600 highly shared, low-generation-probability nucleotide sequences. For each public chain, a later analysis derived a clonal expansion index from normalized ranks of inferred template counts within each repertoire. In a later analysis, generation probabilities were computed with a VDJ recombination model fitted to out-of-frame rearrangements, and the resulting probabilities were checked against IGoR. In a later analysis, hypergeometric tests were used to score TCR-TCR, TCR-HLA and TCR-CMV co-occurrence, with a repertoire-size bias correction applied to TCR pairs. False discovery rates were estimated in a later analysis by permuting HLA or CMV assignments 20 times. A later analysis grouped co-occurring TCRs with DBSCAN, adding TCRdist sequence similarity when clustering within HLA-allele-positive subsets. Repertoires with fewer than 30,000 or more than 120,000 public chains, plus five repertoires with anomalous nucleotide sharing, were excluded from co-occurrence clustering. In its TCRdb copy, this immuneACCESS table keeps in-frame sequences only and misses some clones. Where compared with another copy, unresolved V genes explain less than half of these, and the others have no known cause. The DNA was the basis for D and trimming; V, J and clone size are from that table. For this sample the table gives under 130,000 clones, of which 65% to 80% were detected only once. Together, the top ten hold approximately 5.3% of the sample.

The cohort was made up of approximately 700 healthy bone marrow donors. Cohort members were all nominally healthy when sampled, although unrecorded immune exposures were likely present. The donor was CMV seropositive and was included in the group of 250 to 350 seropositive cohort members. A peripheral blood sample was collected from each donor, and TCR beta sequencing was performed on peripheral blood mononuclear cells. The Qiagen DNeasy Blood Extraction Kit was used to extract genomic DNA from the blood cell samples. Specimen: PBMCs. This TCR derives from a female donor in good health and CMV-seropositive. The rearranged segments are TRBV6-6 and TRBJ1-4, with 7 bases in between that match TRBD1. The encoded CDR3 is CASRKDRVANEKLFF. The sequenced DNA: TGTGCCAGCAGAAAAGACAGGGTGGCTAATGAAAAACTGTTTTTT.